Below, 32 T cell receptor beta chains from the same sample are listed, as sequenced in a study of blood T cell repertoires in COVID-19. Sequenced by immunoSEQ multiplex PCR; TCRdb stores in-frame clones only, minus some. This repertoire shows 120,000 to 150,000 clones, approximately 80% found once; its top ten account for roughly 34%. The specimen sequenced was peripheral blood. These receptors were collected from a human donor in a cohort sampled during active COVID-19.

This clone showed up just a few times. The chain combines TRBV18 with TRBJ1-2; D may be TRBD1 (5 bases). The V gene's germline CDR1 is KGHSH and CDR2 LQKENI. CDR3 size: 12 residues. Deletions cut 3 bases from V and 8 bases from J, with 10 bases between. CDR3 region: CASSPDSFGYTF. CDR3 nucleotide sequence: TGTGCCAGCTCACCCGACAGCTTCGGCTACACCTTC.

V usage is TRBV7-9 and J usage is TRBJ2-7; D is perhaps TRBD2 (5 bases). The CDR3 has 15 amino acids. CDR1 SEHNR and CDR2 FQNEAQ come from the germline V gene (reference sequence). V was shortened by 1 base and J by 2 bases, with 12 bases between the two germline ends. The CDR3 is CASSLGLASPYEQYF. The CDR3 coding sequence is TGTGCCAGCAGCTTAGGGTTAGCGAGCCCCTACGAGCAGTACTTC.

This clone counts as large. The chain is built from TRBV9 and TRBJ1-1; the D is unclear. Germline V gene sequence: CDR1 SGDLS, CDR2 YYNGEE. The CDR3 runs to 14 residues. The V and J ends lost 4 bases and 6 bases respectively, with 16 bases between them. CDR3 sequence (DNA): TGTGCCAGCAGCCCACCCGTTAGCGGGCCTGAAGCTTTCTTT. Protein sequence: CASSPPVSGPEAFF.

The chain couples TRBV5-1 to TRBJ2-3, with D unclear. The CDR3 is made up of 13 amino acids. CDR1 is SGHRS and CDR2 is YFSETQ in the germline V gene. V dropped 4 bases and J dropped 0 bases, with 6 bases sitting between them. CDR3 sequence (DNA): TGCGCCAGCAGCGCGCCTAGCACAGATACGCAGTATTTT. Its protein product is CASSAPSTDTQYF. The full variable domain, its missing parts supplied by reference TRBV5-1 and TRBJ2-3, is KAGVTQTPRYLIKTRGQQVTLSCSPISGHRSVSWYQQTPGQGLQFLFEYFSETQRNKGNFPGRFSGRQFSNSRSEMNVSTLELGDSALYLCASSAPSTDTQYFGPGTRLTVL.

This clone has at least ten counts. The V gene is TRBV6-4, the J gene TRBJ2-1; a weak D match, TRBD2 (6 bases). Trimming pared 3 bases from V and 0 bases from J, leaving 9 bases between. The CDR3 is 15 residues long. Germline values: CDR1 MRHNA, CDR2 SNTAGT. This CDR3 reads CASSEEGSSYNEQFF. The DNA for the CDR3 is TGTGCCAGCAGTGAGGAGGGGAGCTCCTACAATGAGCAGTTCTTC.

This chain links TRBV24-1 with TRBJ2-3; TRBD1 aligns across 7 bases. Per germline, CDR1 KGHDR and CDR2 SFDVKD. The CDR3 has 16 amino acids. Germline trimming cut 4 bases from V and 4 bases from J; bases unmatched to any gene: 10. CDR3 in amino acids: CATSDRGQADADTQYF. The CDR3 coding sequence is TGTGCCACCAGTGACCGTGGACAGGCCGACGCAGATACGCAGTATTTT.

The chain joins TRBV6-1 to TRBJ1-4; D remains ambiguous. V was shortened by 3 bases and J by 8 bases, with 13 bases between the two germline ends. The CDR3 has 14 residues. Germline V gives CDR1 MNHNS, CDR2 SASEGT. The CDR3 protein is CASSDGQVKEKLFF. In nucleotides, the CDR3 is TGTGCCAGCAGTGATGGGCAGGTCAAAGAAAAACTGTTTTTT.

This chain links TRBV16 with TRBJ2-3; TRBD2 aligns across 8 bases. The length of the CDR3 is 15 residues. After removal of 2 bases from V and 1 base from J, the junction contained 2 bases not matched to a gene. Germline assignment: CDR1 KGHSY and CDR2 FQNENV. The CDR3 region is CASSQRRGGTDTQYF. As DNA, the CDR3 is TGTGCCAGCAGCCAACGGCGGGGGGGCACAGATACGCAGTATTTT.

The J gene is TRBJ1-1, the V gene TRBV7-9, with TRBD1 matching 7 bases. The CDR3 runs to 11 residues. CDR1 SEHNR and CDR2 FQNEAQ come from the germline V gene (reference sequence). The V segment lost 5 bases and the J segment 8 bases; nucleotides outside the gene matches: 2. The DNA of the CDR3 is TGTGCCAGCAGCGACAGGGAAGAAGCTTTCTTT. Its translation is CASSDREEAFF.

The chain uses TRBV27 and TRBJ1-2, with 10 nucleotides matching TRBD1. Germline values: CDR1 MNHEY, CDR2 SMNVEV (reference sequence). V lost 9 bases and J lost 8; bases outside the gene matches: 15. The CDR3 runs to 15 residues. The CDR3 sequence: CASTDRGPLLSGYTF. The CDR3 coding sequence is TGTGCCAGTACCGACAGGGGGCCCCTATTGAGCGGCTACACCTTC.

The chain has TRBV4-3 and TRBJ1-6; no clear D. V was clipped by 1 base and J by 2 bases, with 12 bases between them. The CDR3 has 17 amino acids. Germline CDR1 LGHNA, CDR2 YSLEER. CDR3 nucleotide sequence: TGCGCCAGCAGCCAAGGGGCATCCGTCCCCTATAATTCACCCCTCCACTTT. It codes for CASSQGASVPYNSPLHF.

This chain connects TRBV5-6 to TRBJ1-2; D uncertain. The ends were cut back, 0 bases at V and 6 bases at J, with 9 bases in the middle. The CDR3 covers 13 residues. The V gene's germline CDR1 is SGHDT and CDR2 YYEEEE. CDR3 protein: CASSLEAGHGYTF. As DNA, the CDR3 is TGTGCCAGCAGCTTGGAGGCGGGCCATGGCTACACCTTC.

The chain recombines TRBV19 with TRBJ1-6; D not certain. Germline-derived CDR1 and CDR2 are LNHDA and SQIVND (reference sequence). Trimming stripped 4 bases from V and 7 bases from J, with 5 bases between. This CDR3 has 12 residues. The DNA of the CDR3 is TGTGCCAGTAGTAGAGGGAATTCACCCCTCCACTTT. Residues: CASSRGNSPLHF.

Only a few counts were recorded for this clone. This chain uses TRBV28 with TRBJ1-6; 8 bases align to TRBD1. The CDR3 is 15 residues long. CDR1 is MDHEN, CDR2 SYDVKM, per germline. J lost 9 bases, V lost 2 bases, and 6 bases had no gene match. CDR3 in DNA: TGTGCCAGCAGTTTAGGTTGGCAGGGGGCTTCACCCCTCCACTTT. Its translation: CASSLGWQGASPLHF.

CDR3 sequence (DNA): TGTGCCAGCAGCCTGGACAGTACGAACACCGGGGAGCTGTTTTTT. Residues: CASSLDSTNTGELFF. This chain uses TRBV9 with TRBJ2-2; possibly TRBD1 for D (6 bases). With 4 bases removed from V and 0 bases from J, the gap between germline ends came to 10 bases. This CDR3 spans 15 amino acids. Per germline, CDR1 SGDLS and CDR2 YYNGEE.

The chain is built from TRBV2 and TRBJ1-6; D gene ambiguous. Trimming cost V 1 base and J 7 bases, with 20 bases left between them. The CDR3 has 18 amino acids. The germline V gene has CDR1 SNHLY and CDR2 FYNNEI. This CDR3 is CASSEGRRWGKGNSPLHF. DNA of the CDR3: TGTGCCAGCAGTGAAGGGCGGAGGTGGGGAAAAGGGAATTCACCCCTCCACTTT. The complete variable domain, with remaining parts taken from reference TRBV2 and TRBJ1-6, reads EPEVTQTPSHQVTQMGQEVILRCVPISNHLYFYWYRQILGQKVEFLVSFYNNEISEKSEIFDDQFSVERPDGSNFTLKIRSTKLEDSAMYFCASSEGRRWGKGNSPLHFGNGTRLTVT.

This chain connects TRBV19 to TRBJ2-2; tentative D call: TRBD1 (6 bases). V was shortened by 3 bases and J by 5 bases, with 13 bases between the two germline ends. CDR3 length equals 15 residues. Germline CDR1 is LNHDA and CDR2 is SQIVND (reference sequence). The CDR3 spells CASSIRRGETGELFF. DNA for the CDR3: TGTGCCAGTAGTATTCGCAGGGGAGAAACCGGGGAGCTGTTTTTT.

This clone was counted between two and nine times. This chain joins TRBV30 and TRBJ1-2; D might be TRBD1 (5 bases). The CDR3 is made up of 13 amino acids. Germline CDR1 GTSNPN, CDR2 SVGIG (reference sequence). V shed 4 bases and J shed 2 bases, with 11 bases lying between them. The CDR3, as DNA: TGTGCCTGGATGATGGGGGGGAACTATGGCTACACCTTC. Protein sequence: CAWMMGGNYGYTF.

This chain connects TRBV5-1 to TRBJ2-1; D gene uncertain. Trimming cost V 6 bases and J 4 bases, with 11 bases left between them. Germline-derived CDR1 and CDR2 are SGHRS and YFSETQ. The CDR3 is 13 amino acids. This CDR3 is CASTKTSYNEQFF. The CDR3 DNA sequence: TGCGCCAGCACAAAGACTTCTTACAATGAGCAGTTCTTC.

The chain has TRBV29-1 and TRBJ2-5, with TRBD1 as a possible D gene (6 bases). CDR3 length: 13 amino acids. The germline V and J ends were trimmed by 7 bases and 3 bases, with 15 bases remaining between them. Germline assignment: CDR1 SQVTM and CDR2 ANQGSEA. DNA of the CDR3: TGCAGCGCCCTGAGAGGACAGAAAGAGACCCAGTACTTC. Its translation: CSALRGQKETQYF.

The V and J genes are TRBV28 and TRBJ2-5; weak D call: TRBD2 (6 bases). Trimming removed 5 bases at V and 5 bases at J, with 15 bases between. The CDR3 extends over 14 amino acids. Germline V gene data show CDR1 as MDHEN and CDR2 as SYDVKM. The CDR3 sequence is CASSLPLGGETQYF. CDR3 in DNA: TGTGCCAGCAGTCTTCCATTAGGAGGGGAGACCCAGTACTTC.

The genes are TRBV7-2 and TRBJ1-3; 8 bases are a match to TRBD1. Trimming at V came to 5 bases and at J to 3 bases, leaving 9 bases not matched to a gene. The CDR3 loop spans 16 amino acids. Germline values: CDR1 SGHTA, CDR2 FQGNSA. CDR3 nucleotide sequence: TGTGCCAGCAGCCCGGACAGGGCACTAATTGGAAACACCATATATTTT. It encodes CASSPDRALIGNTIYF.

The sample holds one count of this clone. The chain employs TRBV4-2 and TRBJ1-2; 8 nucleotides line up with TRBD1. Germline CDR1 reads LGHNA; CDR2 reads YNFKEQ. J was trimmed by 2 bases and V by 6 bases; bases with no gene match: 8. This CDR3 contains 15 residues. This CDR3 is CASRPWTGPNYGYTF. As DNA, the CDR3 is TGTGCCAGCAGACCTTGGACAGGGCCCAACTATGGCTACACCTTC.

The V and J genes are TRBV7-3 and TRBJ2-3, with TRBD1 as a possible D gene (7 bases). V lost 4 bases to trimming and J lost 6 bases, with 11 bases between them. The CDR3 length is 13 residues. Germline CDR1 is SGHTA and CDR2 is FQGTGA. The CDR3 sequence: CASSSTGRDTQYF. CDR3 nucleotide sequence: TGTGCCAGCAGCTCGACAGGGAGGGATACGCAGTATTTT.

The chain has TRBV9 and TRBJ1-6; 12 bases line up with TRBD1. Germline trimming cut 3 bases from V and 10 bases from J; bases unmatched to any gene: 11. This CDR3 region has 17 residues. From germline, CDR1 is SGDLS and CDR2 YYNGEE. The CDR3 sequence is CASSAGGTGGLGSPLHF. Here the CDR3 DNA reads TGTGCCAGCAGCGCCGGGGGGACAGGGGGCCTTGGGTCACCCCTCCACTTT.

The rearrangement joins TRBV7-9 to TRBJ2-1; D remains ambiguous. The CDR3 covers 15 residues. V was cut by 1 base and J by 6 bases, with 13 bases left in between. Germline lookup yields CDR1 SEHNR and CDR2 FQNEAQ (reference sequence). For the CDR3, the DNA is TGTGCCAGCAGCTTAGGCTATGCCCTATCCAATGAGCAGTTCTTC. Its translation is CASSLGYALSNEQFF.

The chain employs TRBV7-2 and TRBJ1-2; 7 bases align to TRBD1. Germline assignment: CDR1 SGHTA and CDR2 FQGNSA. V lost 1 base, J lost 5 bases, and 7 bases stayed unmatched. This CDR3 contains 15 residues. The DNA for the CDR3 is TGTGCCAGCAGCTTAGTTGCGCAGGGGGGTTATGGCTACACCTTC. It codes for CASSLVAQGGYGYTF.

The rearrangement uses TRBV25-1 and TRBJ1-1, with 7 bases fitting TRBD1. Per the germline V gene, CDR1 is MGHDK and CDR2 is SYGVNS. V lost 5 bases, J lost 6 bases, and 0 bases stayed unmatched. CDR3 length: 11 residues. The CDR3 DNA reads TGTGCCAGCAGTCAGGGGGCTGAAGCTTTCTTT. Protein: CASSQGAEAFF.

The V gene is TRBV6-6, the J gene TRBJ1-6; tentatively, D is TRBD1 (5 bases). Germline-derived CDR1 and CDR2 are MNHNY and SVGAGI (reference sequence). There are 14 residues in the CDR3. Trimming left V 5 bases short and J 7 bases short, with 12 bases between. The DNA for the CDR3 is TGTGCCAGCAGTACTCAGGGTGCCAATTCACCCCTCCACTTT. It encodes CASSTQGANSPLHF.

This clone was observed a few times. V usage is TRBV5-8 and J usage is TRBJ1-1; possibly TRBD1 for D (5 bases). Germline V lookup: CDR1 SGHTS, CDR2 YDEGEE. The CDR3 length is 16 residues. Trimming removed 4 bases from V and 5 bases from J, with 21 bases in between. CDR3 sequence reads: CASSQTRGLVGTEAFF. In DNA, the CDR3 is TGTGCCAGCAGCCAGACAAGGGGCCTTGTGGGGACTGAAGCTTTCTTT.

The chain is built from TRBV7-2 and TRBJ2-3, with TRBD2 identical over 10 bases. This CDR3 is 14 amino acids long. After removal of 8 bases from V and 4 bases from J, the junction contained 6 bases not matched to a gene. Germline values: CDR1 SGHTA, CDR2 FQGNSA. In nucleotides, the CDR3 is TGTGCCAGCGGGGGTAGCGGGGGGTCAGATACGCAGTATTTT. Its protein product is CASGGSGGSDTQYF.

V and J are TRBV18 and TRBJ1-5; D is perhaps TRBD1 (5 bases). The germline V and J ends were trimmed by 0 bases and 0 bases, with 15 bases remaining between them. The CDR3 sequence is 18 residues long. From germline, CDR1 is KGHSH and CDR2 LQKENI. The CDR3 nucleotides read TGTGCCAGCTCACCACCGCGAGTCCAGGGTGATAGCAATCAGCCCCAGCATTTT. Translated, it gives CASSPPRVQGDSNQPQHF.